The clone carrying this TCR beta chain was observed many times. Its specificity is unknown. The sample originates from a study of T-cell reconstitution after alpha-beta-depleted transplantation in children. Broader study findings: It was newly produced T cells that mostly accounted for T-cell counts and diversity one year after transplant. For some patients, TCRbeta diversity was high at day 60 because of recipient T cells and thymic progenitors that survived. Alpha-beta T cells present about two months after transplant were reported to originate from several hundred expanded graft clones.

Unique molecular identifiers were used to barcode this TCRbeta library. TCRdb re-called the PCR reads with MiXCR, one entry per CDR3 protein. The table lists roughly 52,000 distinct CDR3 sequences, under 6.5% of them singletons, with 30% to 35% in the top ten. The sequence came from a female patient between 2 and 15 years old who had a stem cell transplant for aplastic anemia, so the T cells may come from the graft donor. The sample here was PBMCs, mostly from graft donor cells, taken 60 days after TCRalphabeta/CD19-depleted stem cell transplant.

CDR3 DNA sequence: TGTGCCACCAGTGATCGAGGGGTAAAGGAGACCCAGTACTTC. As protein: CATSDRGVKETQYF. V gene TRBV24-1 combines with J gene TRBJ2-5, with D perhaps matching TRBD1 or TRBD2 (5 bases each). The V end lost 3 bases, the J end lost 5 bases, and 12 bases lay between the germline ends. The CDR3 consists of 14 residues. The germline CDR1 and CDR2 sequences are KGHDR and SFDVKD.